This TCR beta chain was observed in a study of cytomegalovirus exposure and HLA in healthy donors. Points on this clone: Antigen unknown.

Primers for the PCR totalled 60 Vbeta and 13 Jbeta. Data came from immunoSEQ multiplex PCR; TCRdb stores just in-frame clones and leaves some out. Of 140,000 to 150,000 clones detected, roughly four fifths appear once; the ten largest clones hold approximately 9.7%. V was pared by 4 bases and J by 1 base, with 1 base of the junction left unmatched. The length of the CDR3 is 14 residues. CDR1 and CDR2 from the germline V gene are SNHLY and FYNNEI. Findings and caveats of the study: Specificity of three CMV-associated chains for CMV antigens was verified in vitro. In a later analysis, HLA-C alleles had the fewest associated TCRs, DRB1 alleles the most.

Specimen: PBMCs. The source of this sequence is a woman aged 55-70 years in good health and CMV-seropositive. The rearrangement links TRBV2 to TRBJ1-1, with TRBD1 matching 9 bases. CDR3: CASSAGQGNTEAFF. The DNA for the CDR3 is TGTGCCAGCAGTGCGGGACAGGGGAACACTGAAGCTTTCTTT.